This T cell receptor (beta chain) was observed in a study of T cells in tumors after PD-1 blockade. The overall study: Patients received pembrolizumab 200 mg every 3 weeks or cemiplimab 350 mg every 2 weeks. On average, tumor samples gave about 26,000 TCR templates and approximately 6,000 unique clonotypes.

Study results and limitations: Most post-therapy expanded exhausted CD8+ clones were new, undetected before treatment.

This clone was recorded only once. Its antigen is still unknown. The data were produced by immunoSEQ multiplex PCR, yet TCRdb's version contains in-frame clones alone and is incomplete. The sample includes 6,500 to 9,500 clones, about two thirds of them seen just once. This receptor was identified in a human donor with basal cell carcinoma. Sequenced material: tumor tissue, taken after anti-PD-1 treatment.

CDR3 nucleotide sequence: TGTGCCAGCAGCTTAGAGGGGTCGCACGAGCAGTACTTC. Its protein product is CASSLEGSHEQYF. This chain links TRBV7-6 with TRBJ2-7; D might be TRBD1 (5 bases). CDR1 is SGHVS, CDR2 FNYEAQ, per germline. Trimming removed 1 base at V and 5 bases at J, with 9 bases between. The CDR3 is made up of 13 amino acids.